This is a list of T cell receptor beta chains from one sample in a study of blood T cells in healthy people across ages. In TCRdb, the 5' RACE reads were re-called with MiXCR into one record per CDR3 protein. The table has 800,000 or so distinct CDR3 sequences, more than 20% seen once. This same sample was also part of a study on T cells of mothers and their children.

The sequenced material came from blood. The receptors derive from a boy under 18 in good health. CDR3s include the opening cysteine and the closing phenylalanine or tryptophan. Each record gives: J gene, D gene, clone size, V gene, CDR3 DNA, CDR3 protein. The D gene is left open where the match is weak. Clone sizes are given selectively: once, few, many, or a class where the clone is expanded.

j_call: TRBJ2-1
d_call: NA
clone_size: NA
v_call: TRBV4-3
cdr3_nt: TGCGCCAGCAGCCGGGGGCAGGGGGGATACAATGAGCAGTTCTTC
cdr3_aa: CASSRGQGGYNEQFF

j_call: TRBJ2-3
d_call: TRBD2
clone_size: few
v_call: TRBV7-8
cdr3_nt: TGTGCCAGCAGTATCGTAGCGGGGGGAACAGATACGCAGTATTTT
cdr3_aa: CASSIVAGGTDTQYF

j_call: TRBJ2-7
d_call: NA
clone_size: few
v_call: TRBV4-3
cdr3_nt: TGCGCCAGCAGCCAAGATCGATCATCCGCCTACGAGCAGTACTTC
cdr3_aa: CASSQDRSSAYEQYF

j_call: TRBJ2-5
d_call: NA
clone_size: few
v_call: TRBV20-1
cdr3_nt: TGCAGTGCTGGGCGAGGGGTTGGGGAGACCCAGTACTTC
cdr3_aa: CSAGRGVGETQYF

j_call: TRBJ2-7
d_call: TRBD2
clone_size: few
v_call: TRBV10-3
cdr3_nt: TGTGCCATCGCGACCTTAGCGGGAGGGTACGAGCAGTACTTC
cdr3_aa: CAIATLAGGYEQYF

j_call: TRBJ2-7
d_call: NA
clone_size: NA
v_call: TRBV5-1
cdr3_nt: TGCGCCAGCAGCTTGGTACCAGAATCCTACGAGCAGTACTTC
cdr3_aa: CASSLVPESYEQYF

j_call: TRBJ2-1
d_call: NA
clone_size: NA
v_call: TRBV15
cdr3_nt: TGTGCCACCAGCAGAGCCCACGGGAGCTCCTACAATGAGCAGTTCTTC
cdr3_aa: CATSRAHGSSYNEQFF

j_call: TRBJ1-4
d_call: NA
clone_size: few
v_call: TRBV20-1
cdr3_nt: TGCAGTGCTAGTGGGGGGGCTTCTAATGAAAAACTGTTTTTT
cdr3_aa: CSASGGASNEKLFF

j_call: TRBJ2-5
d_call: TRBD1
clone_size: few
v_call: TRBV20-1
cdr3_nt: TGCAGTGCTATAGGGGGCGTGGAGACCCAGTACTTC
cdr3_aa: CSAIGGVETQYF

j_call: TRBJ2-1
d_call: NA
clone_size: NA
v_call: TRBV18
cdr3_nt: TGTGCCAGCTCACCAGGGTCAGACAATGAGCAGTTCTTC
cdr3_aa: CASSPGSDNEQFF

j_call: TRBJ1-1
d_call: TRBD1
clone_size: NA
v_call: TRBV4-3
cdr3_nt: TGCGCCAGCAGCCAGATAACAGGGGGGAACACTGAAGCTTTCTTT
cdr3_aa: CASSQITGGNTEAFF

j_call: TRBJ2-3
d_call: NA
clone_size: NA
v_call: TRBV14
cdr3_nt: TGTGCCAGCAGCCAAGACGTAAGGAACGCCGGTGCTAGCACAGATACGCAGTATTTT
cdr3_aa: CASSQDVRNAGASTDTQYF

j_call: TRBJ2-2
d_call: NA
clone_size: few
v_call: TRBV7-2
cdr3_nt: TGTGCCAGCGGCCCAGGGGCGGGCGGGAGCCCCGGGGAGCTGTTTTTT
cdr3_aa: CASGPGAGGSPGELFF

j_call: TRBJ1-1
d_call: NA
clone_size: NA
v_call: TRBV7-2
cdr3_nt: TGTGCCAGCAGCTTCTACTATTCATTCGGGGAGAACACTGAAGCTTTCTTT
cdr3_aa: CASSFYYSFGENTEAFF

j_call: TRBJ2-3
d_call: TRBD2
clone_size: few
v_call: TRBV9
cdr3_nt: TGTGCCAGCAGCGTAGCCTCGGGACTAGCGGGAGACAGCTCGGATACGCAGTATTTT
cdr3_aa: CASSVASGLAGDSSDTQYF

j_call: TRBJ1-2
d_call: NA
clone_size: few
v_call: TRBV7-2
cdr3_nt: TGTGCCAGCAGCTTAGGTGGGGCCAAGTATGGCTACACCTTC
cdr3_aa: CASSLGGAKYGYTF

j_call: TRBJ2-7
d_call: NA
clone_size: NA
v_call: TRBV7-2
cdr3_nt: TGTGCCAGCAGCTCAGTCGGGAGAGCCGCCTACGAGCAGTACTTC
cdr3_aa: CASSSVGRAAYEQYF

j_call: TRBJ2-3
d_call: NA
clone_size: many
v_call: TRBV10-3
cdr3_nt: TGTGCCATCAGTGAGTCGAGCGGCACAGATACGCAGTATTTT
cdr3_aa: CAISESSGTDTQYF

j_call: TRBJ2-7
d_call: NA
clone_size: few
v_call: TRBV5-1
cdr3_nt: TGCGCCAGCAGAAAAACTTTTAACCCTATTGGTGAATCCTACGAGCAGTACTTC
cdr3_aa: CASRKTFNPIGESYEQYF

j_call: TRBJ2-2
d_call: TRBD1
clone_size: NA
v_call: TRBV7-9
cdr3_nt: TGTGCCAGCAAAAGAGGACAGGGGACAGCCGGGGAGCTGTTTTTT
cdr3_aa: CASKRGQGTAGELFF

j_call: TRBJ1-6
d_call: NA
clone_size: NA
v_call: TRBV20-1
cdr3_nt: TGCAGTGCTAGAGATTACGAGACGTCGGAATGGTCTAATTCACCCCTCCACTTT
cdr3_aa: CSARDYETSEWSNSPLHF

j_call: TRBJ1-1
d_call: NA
clone_size: NA
v_call: TRBV6-6
cdr3_nt: TGTGCCAGCATAAGGACGATCATGAACACTGAAGCTTTCTTT
cdr3_aa: CASIRTIMNTEAFF

j_call: TRBJ2-1
d_call: TRBD2
clone_size: NA
v_call: TRBV5-1
cdr3_nt: TGCGCCAGCAGCTCGACGACTAGCTCGAATGAGCAGTTCTTC
cdr3_aa: CASSSTTSSNEQFF

j_call: TRBJ2-7
d_call: TRBD2
clone_size: few
v_call: TRBV7-2
cdr3_nt: TGTGCCAGCAGCTTACAGGGACTAGCGGGAGGCGGGGAGCAGTACTTC
cdr3_aa: CASSLQGLAGGGEQYF

j_call: TRBJ2-3
d_call: NA
clone_size: few
v_call: TRBV3-1
cdr3_nt: TGTGCCAGCAGCCACGGACGGAATACAGATACGCAGTATTTT
cdr3_aa: CASSHGRNTDTQYF

j_call: TRBJ2-7
d_call: NA
clone_size: NA
v_call: TRBV6-1
cdr3_nt: TGTGCCAGCAGTGATTTAGGGGACGGGTACGAGCAGTACTTC
cdr3_aa: CASSDLGDGYEQYF

j_call: TRBJ1-2
d_call: NA
clone_size: NA
v_call: TRBV12-3/TRBV12-4
cdr3_nt: TGTGCCAGCAGTTTAATTTCCCGACAGAACTACACCTTC
cdr3_aa: CASSLISRQNYTF

j_call: TRBJ2-1
d_call: NA
clone_size: few
v_call: TRBV7-8
cdr3_nt: TGTGCCAGCAGCTTACAGGGCCCCTACAATGAGCAGTTCTTC
cdr3_aa: CASSLQGPYNEQFF

j_call: TRBJ2-7
d_call: TRBD2
clone_size: few
v_call: TRBV4-3
cdr3_nt: TGCGCCAGCAGCCAAGATTTCCGTGGGACTAGCGGGGATGCCTACGAGCAGTACTTC
cdr3_aa: CASSQDFRGTSGDAYEQYF

j_call: TRBJ2-5
d_call: NA
clone_size: few
v_call: TRBV20-1
cdr3_nt: TGCAGTGCTAGCGCCAGACAAGAGACCCAGTACTTC
cdr3_aa: CSASARQETQYF

j_call: TRBJ2-3
d_call: TRBD1
clone_size: once
v_call: TRBV12-3/TRBV12-4
cdr3_nt: TGTGCCAGCAGTTTATATTTGGACAGGGGCGCAGATACGCAGTATTTT
cdr3_aa: CASSLYLDRGADTQYF

j_call: TRBJ2-7
d_call: TRBD2
clone_size: few
v_call: TRBV29-1
cdr3_nt: TGCAGCGTTGAACGGCTGGCGGGAGCATGGAACGAGCAGTACTTC
cdr3_aa: CSVERLAGAWNEQYF

j_call: TRBJ2-1
d_call: NA
clone_size: few
v_call: TRBV6-2/TRBV6-3
cdr3_nt: TGTGCCAGCAGCGGGGCAAGGGCGTACAGTGAGCAGTTCTTC
cdr3_aa: CASSGARAYSEQFF

j_call: TRBJ1-2
d_call: NA
clone_size: few
v_call: TRBV7-9
cdr3_nt: TGTGCCAGCAGCTTAGATCAAGGGGCTAACTATGGCTACACCTTC
cdr3_aa: CASSLDQGANYGYTF

j_call: TRBJ2-7
d_call: TRBD1
clone_size: NA
v_call: TRBV5-1
cdr3_nt: TGCGCCAGCAGCGCGGAGACAGGGGGCCTCTACGAGCAGTACTTC
cdr3_aa: CASSAETGGLYEQYF

j_call: TRBJ2-5
d_call: NA
clone_size: few
v_call: TRBV28
cdr3_nt: TGTGCCAGCAGTCCACGGACGAAAACAAACTACTTC
cdr3_aa: CASSPRTKTNYF

j_call: TRBJ1-4
d_call: NA
clone_size: many
v_call: TRBV6-6
cdr3_nt: TGTGCCAGCACCAGCGACCTGAGGGAAAAACTGTTTTTT
cdr3_aa: CASTSDLREKLFF

j_call: TRBJ1-1
d_call: NA
clone_size: NA
v_call: TRBV6-2/TRBV6-3
cdr3_nt: TGTGCCAGCAGTTCCCTCCGGTGGGGGAACGCTGAAGCTTTCTTT
cdr3_aa: CASSSLRWGNAEAFF

j_call: TRBJ2-4
d_call: TRBD1
clone_size: NA
v_call: TRBV25-1
cdr3_nt: TGTGCCAGCAGTGACTGGACAGGGTTAAACAAAAACATTCAGTACTTC
cdr3_aa: CASSDWTGLNKNIQYF

j_call: TRBJ2-7
d_call: TRBD1
clone_size: few
v_call: TRBV7-9
cdr3_nt: TGTGCCAGCAGCTTAGAGGACAGGGCGGTGAACTTC
cdr3_aa: CASSLEDRAVNF

j_call: TRBJ2-3
d_call: NA
clone_size: few
v_call: TRBV7-3
cdr3_nt: TGTGCCAGCAGCTTATCGTCAATGGGGGTGGCAGATACGCAGTATTTT
cdr3_aa: CASSLSSMGVADTQYF

j_call: TRBJ2-1
d_call: TRBD2
clone_size: NA
v_call: TRBV11-1
cdr3_nt: TGTGCCAGCAGCTTGGGACTAGCGGGAGGGCAATTAAGTTCCTACAATGAGCAGTTCTTC
cdr3_aa: CASSLGLAGGQLSSYNEQFF

j_call: TRBJ2-2
d_call: NA
clone_size: NA
v_call: TRBV2
cdr3_nt: TGTGCCAGCACCGCAGGGACGTACACCGGGGAGCTGTTTTTT
cdr3_aa: CASTAGTYTGELFF

j_call: TRBJ1-3
d_call: TRBD1
clone_size: NA
v_call: TRBV11-2
cdr3_nt: TGTGCCAGCAGCTCGGACAGGGTGACTGGAAACACCATATATTTT
cdr3_aa: CASSSDRVTGNTIYF

j_call: TRBJ1-6
d_call: TRBD1
clone_size: few
v_call: TRBV5-1
cdr3_nt: TGCGCCAGCAGCTCCGGGGACAGGAATTCACCCCTCCACTTT
cdr3_aa: CASSSGDRNSPLHF

j_call: TRBJ2-7
d_call: NA
clone_size: NA
v_call: TRBV20-1
cdr3_nt: TGCAGTGCTAGACCCTCGGACGGTGATCCCTACGAGCAGTACTTC
cdr3_aa: CSARPSDGDPYEQYF

j_call: TRBJ2-5
d_call: TRBD2
clone_size: NA
v_call: TRBV7-9
cdr3_nt: TGTGCCAGCAGCCCGGGACTAACGGGACAAGAGACCCAGTACTTC
cdr3_aa: CASSPGLTGQETQYF

j_call: TRBJ2-7
d_call: NA
clone_size: NA
v_call: TRBV10-3
cdr3_nt: TGTGCCATCAGTGATACGAGCTCCTACGAGCAGTACTTC
cdr3_aa: CAISDTSSYEQYF

j_call: TRBJ2-5
d_call: NA
clone_size: NA
v_call: TRBV5-6
cdr3_nt: TGTGCCAGCAGTTTGAGGGCCGGACAGAAAAAAGAGACCCAGTACTTC
cdr3_aa: CASSLRAGQKKETQYF

j_call: TRBJ2-3
d_call: NA
clone_size: few
v_call: TRBV5-6
cdr3_nt: TGTGCCAGCAACCAGAGGGTCCTCCTTAGCACAGATACGCAGTATTTT
cdr3_aa: CASNQRVLLSTDTQYF

j_call: TRBJ2-1
d_call: TRBD2
clone_size: NA
v_call: TRBV11-2
cdr3_nt: TGTGCCAGCAGGGCCGGGACTAGCTTCTCCCATGAGCAGTTCTTC
cdr3_aa: CASRAGTSFSHEQFF

j_call: TRBJ2-5
d_call: TRBD1
clone_size: few
v_call: TRBV27
cdr3_nt: TGTGCCAGCGGGACAGGGATCCAAGAGACCCAGTACTTC
cdr3_aa: CASGTGIQETQYF

j_call: TRBJ2-2
d_call: NA
clone_size: NA
v_call: TRBV6-6
cdr3_nt: TGTGCCAGCAGTTCCTCCGGGACCGGGGGCGTGGGGGAGCTGTTTTTT
cdr3_aa: CASSSSGTGGVGELFF

j_call: TRBJ2-7
d_call: NA
clone_size: few
v_call: TRBV4-1
cdr3_nt: TGCGCCAGCAGCCTCGCAGCTCGGGACGAGCAGTACTTC
cdr3_aa: CASSLAARDEQYF

j_call: TRBJ2-7
d_call: NA
clone_size: few
v_call: TRBV2
cdr3_nt: TGTGCCAGCAGTGATTATGTGGGTTTTCGCGAGTTCTACGAGCAGTACTTC
cdr3_aa: CASSDYVGFREFYEQYF